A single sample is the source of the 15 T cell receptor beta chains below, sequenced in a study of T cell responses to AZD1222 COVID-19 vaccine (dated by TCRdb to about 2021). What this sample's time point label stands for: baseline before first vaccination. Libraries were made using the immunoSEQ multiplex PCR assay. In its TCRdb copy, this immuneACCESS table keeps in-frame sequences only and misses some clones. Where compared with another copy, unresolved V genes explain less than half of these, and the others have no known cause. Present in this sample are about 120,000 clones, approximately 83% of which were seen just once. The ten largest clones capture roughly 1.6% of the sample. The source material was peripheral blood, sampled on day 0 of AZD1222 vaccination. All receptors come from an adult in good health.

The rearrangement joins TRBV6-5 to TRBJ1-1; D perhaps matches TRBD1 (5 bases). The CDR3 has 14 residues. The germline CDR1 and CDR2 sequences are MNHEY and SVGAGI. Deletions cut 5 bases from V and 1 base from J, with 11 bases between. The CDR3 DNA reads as TGTGCCAGCAGTAAGCGCGGGGGGAACACTGAAGCTTTCTTT. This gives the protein CASSKRGGNTEAFF.

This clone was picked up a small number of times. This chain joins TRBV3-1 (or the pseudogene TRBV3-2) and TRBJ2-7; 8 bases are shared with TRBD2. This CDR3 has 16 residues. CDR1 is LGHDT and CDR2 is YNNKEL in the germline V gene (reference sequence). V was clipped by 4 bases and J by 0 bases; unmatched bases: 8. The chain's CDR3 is CASSPSRGTSSYEQYF. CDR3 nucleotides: TGTGCCAGCAGCCCCTCCCGTGGGACTAGCTCCTACGAGCAGTACTTC.

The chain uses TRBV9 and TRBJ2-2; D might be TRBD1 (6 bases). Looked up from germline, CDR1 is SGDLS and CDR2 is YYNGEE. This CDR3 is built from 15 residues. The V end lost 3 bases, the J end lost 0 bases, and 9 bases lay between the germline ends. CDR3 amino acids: CASSAGQSNTGELFF. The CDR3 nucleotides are TGTGCCAGCAGCGCAGGACAGTCGAACACCGGGGAGCTGTTTTTT.

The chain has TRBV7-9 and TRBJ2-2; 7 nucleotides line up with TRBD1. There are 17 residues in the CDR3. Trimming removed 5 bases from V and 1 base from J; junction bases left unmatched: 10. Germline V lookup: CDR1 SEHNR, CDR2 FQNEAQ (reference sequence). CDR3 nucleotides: TGTGCCAGCAGCCACCCGTGGGGACAGTTGAACACCGGGGAGCTGTTTTTT. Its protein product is CASSHPWGQLNTGELFF.

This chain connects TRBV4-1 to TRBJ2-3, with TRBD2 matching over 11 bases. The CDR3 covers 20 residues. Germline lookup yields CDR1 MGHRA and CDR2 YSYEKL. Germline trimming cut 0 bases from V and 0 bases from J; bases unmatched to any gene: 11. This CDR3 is CASSQEDSGGARFSTDTQYF. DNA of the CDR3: TGCGCCAGCAGCCAAGAGGATAGCGGGGGGGCCCGCTTTAGCACAGATACGCAGTATTTT.

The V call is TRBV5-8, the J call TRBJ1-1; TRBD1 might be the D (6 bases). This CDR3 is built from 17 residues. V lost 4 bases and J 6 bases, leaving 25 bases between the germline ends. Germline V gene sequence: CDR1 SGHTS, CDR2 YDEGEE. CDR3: CASSAPPERQELSEAFF. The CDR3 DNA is TGTGCCAGCAGCGCCCCTCCGGAGAGACAGGAACTGTCTGAAGCTTTCTTT.

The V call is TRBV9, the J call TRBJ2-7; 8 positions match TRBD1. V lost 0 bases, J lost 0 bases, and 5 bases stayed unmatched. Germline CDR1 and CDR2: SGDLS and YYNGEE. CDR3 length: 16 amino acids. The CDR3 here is CASSVDRTGNSYEQYF. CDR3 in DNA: TGTGCCAGCAGCGTAGACAGGACAGGGAACTCCTACGAGCAGTACTTC.

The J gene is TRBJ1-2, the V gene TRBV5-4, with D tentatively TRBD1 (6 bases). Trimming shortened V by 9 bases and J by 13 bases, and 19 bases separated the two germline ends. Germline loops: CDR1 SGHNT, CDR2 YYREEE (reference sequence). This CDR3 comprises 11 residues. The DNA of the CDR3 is TGTGCCACCTTAAGTGGGGGGGCTCTCACCTTC. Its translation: CATLSGGALTF.

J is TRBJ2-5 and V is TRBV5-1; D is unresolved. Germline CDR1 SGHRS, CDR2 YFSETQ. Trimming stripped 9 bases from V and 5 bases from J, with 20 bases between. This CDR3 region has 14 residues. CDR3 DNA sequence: TGCGCCATGAGTCCATCGACATTGGCGGAGACCCAGTACTTC. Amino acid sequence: CAMSPSTLAETQYF.

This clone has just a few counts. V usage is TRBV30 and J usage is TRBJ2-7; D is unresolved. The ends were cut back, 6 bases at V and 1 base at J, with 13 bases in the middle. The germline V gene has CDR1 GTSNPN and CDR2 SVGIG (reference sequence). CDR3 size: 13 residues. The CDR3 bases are TGTGCCTGTCACCCTATTCGGTCCTACGAGCAGTACTTC. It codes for CACHPIRSYEQYF.

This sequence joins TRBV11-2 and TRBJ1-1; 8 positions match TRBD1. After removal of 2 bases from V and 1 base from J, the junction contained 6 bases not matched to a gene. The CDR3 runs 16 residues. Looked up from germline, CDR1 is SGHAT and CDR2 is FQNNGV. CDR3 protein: CASSLTGGGENTEAFF. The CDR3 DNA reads TGTGCCAGCAGCTTAACAGGGGGAGGAGAGAACACTGAAGCTTTCTTT.

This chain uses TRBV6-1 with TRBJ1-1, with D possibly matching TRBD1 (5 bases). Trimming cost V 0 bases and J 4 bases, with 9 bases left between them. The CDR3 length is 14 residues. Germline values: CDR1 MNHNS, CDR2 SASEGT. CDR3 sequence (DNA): TGTGCCAGCAGTGAAGCGCTGGGGGGCACTGAAGCTTTCTTT. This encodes CASSEALGGTEAFF.

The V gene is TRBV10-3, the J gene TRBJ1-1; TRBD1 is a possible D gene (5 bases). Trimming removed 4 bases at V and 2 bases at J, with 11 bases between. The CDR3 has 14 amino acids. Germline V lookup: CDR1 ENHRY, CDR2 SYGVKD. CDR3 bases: TGTGCCATCAGTGCGGTGGGGGTCAACACTGAAGCTTTCTTT. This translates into CAISAVGVNTEAFF.

The CDR3 loop reads CATSGGLYRTPQHF. CDR3 nucleotide sequence: TGTGCCACCAGTGGTGGGCTTTACAGGACGCCCCAGCATTTT. The chain has TRBV24-1 and TRBJ1-5, with D perhaps matching TRBD1 (5 bases). CDR3 length: 14 amino acids. V was trimmed by 5 bases and J by 9 bases, leaving 16 bases between them. Germline loops: CDR1 KGHDR, CDR2 SFDVKD.

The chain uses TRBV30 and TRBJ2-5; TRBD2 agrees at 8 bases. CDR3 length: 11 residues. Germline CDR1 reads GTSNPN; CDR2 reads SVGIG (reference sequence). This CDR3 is CALGGGETQYF. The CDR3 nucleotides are TGTGCGCTAGGCGGGGGGGAGACCCAGTACTTC.